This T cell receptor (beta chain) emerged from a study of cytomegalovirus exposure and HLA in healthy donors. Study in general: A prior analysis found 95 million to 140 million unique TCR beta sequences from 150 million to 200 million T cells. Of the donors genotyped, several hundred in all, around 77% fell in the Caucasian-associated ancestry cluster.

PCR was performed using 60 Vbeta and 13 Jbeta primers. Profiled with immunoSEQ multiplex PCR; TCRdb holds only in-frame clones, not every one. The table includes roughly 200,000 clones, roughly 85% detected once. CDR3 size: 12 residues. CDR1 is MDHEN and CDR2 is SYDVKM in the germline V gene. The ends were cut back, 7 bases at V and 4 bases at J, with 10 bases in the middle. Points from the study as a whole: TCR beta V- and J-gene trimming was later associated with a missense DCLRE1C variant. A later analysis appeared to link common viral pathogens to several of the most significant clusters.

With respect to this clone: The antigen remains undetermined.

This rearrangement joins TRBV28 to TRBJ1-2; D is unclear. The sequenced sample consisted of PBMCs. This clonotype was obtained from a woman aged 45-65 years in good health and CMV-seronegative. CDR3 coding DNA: TGTGCCAGCAATGATGAGATCTATGGCTACACCTTC. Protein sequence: CASNDEIYGYTF.